This T cell receptor beta chain derives from a study of spatial heterogeneity in lung cancer (dated by TCRdb to the late 2010s). Turning to the overall study: Donors were over 60 patients with early-stage, untreated non-small cell lung cancer from the lung TRACERx cohort. Follow-up PBMC samples were sequenced whenever available, with a median time to follow-up of 2 to 3 years after resection. Nonsynonymous mutation counts, determined by whole-exome sequencing of tumor tissue, were related to TCR repertoire features. In the raw uncorrected reads, each unique combination of TCR and UMI appeared more than ten times on average. In non-small cell lung cancer, the study made a quantitative comparison of TCR alpha and beta repertoires among multiple tumor regions, matched nontumor lung and blood. More beta-chain than alpha-chain transcripts were consistently detected, likely reflecting higher beta-chain transcript abundance. Both alpha and beta chains were TCR-sequenced in samples taken at surgery, namely 220 tumor regions, approximately 63 matched nontumor lung samples and about 52 PBMC samples.

This clonotype was detected ten times or more. Which antigen it targets is not known. No clone much larger than this one lies a single base away; base qualities are absent. The time point label, read with the paper, signifies: blood at routine non-recurrence follow-up after resection. For TCR sequencing, whole RNA was extracted from tumor and nontumor lung tissue, or from cryopreserved PBMC samples, and no cell sorting was done. Patients were selected for TCR sequencing only if sufficient RNA was available from at least two tumor regions. Trimming takes 2 bases from V and 7 bases from J, and the germline ends sit 15 bases apart. Counted from cysteine to phenylalanine, this CDR3 has 15 amino acids. Only CDR3 DNA remains: 45 bases, in frame from the first base. The CDR1 and CDR2 encoded by the germline V gene (reference sequence) are MNHNY and SVGAGI. Library prep was done by 5' RACE. The run used a NextSeq 500. In the TCR library protocol, a unique molecular identifier was attached to each TCR cDNA molecule so that PCR and sequencing errors could be corrected. In the paper's pipeline: TCR identification, UMI-based error correction and CDR3 extraction were all carried out with Decombinator tools. Expanded TCRs were defined as those above a frequency of 2 per 1,000, corresponding to the top 1% of the tumor frequency distribution. Renyi diversity was calculated using the R vegan package after each repertoire was subsampled 100 times to 5,000 TCRs. CDR3 similarity networks were built from amino acid triplet string-kernel similarity, connecting CDR3s with pairwise similarity above 0.82. TCRdb trimmed the raw reads at Q25, called clones with MiXCR and kept productive beta chains. Rows with a matching CDR3 protein are joined into one entry that keeps the most common DNA and genes. What appears here as the V and J calls and clone size reflects TCRdb's work, not the paper's. The sample yields around 110,000 distinct CDR3 sequences; 12% were counted once. The biggest ten clones account for approximately 15% of the sample.

Overall study results and their limits: Comparisons of baseline and follow-up blood repertoires included only 14 patients. Confirming at a functional level the hypothesis that regional TCRs recognize regional mutations was considered to require additional single-cell paired TCR alpha and beta sequencing. Ubiquitous expanded tumor TCRs were detected in blood more often at tumor resection than at routine follow-up.

The source material was PBMCs, sampled at follow-up. Rearrangement joined TRBV6-6 to TRBJ1-5; TRBD1 is a possible D gene, resting on 5 matching bases. The TCR originated in a male donor with early-stage non-small cell lung cancer. The CDR3 here reads CASSYITGAGQPQHF. The bases are TGTGCCAGCAGTTACATCACAGGAGCTGGCCAGCCCCAGCATTTT.